Sequencing of this TCR beta chain was carried out in a study of blood T cell repertoires in COVID-19. About the research overall: COVID-19 samples, acute and convalescent, were from the United States, Italy and Spain. From T cells, B-cell-depleted T cells, or PBMCs came the material, which was cDNA or gDNA.

Enrollees, roughly 18 to 95 years old, lived in 24 US areas. The CDR3 extends over 13 amino acids. V lost 1 base, J lost 6 bases, and 5 bases stayed unmatched. CDR1 GTSNPN and CDR2 SVGIG come from the germline V gene (reference sequence). Authors' data handling: Reference gene primers were amplified, and this amplification served to estimate nucleated cell counts. The protocol was immunoSEQ multiplex PCR, while the TCRdb copy is restricted to in-frame clones and leaves out a portion. That table gives V, J and clone size, and the DNA gave D and trimming. The sample has around 430,000 clones, around nine tenths seen once.

This TCR was recovered from a woman aged 50 to 60 who had recovered from COVID-19. The V call is TRBV30, the J call TRBJ1-2; the match to TRBD1 covers 7 bases. Sequences were obtained from PBMCs or T cells enriched from blood (not recorded which). The CDR3 region is CAWSDPGQHGYTF. CDR3 coding DNA: TGTGCCTGGAGTGACCCGGGACAGCATGGCTACACCTTC.